Each of the 31 T cell receptor beta chains below was sequenced from the same sample in a study of T cell repertoires in cytomegalovirus infection. These receptors' antigens are unknown. MiXCR was run by TCRdb on the reads, yielding one entry per CDR3 protein. This sample yields more than 250,000 distinct CDR3 sequences, of which 20% to 30% are seen a single time; 13% belongs to the top ten. The sample was cultured PBMCs, taken from culture after CMV antigen stimulation. The receptor set was obtained from a human donor in good health (CMV status not recorded). Some clones in this sample may be carry-over from other donors' samples.

This chain uses TRBV6-2 or TRBV6-3 with TRBJ2-5, with TRBD2 identical over 12 bases. With V trimmed by 0 bases and J by 4 bases, 3 bases remained unmatched. The CDR3 has 16 amino acids. Germline V gene lookup returns CDR1 MNHEY and CDR2 SVGEGT. In DNA form, the CDR3 reads TGTGCCAGCAGTTACTCTCCTAGCGGGAGGGGAGAGACCCAGTACTTC. Translated: CASSYSPSGRGETQYF.

This clonotype is a singleton in its sample. Here the CDR3 reads CASSYGGLAAQETQYF. CDR3 in DNA: TGTGCCAGCAGTTACGGGGGGCTAGCGGCCCAAGAGACCCAGTACTTC. The chain carries TRBV6-8 and TRBJ2-5; perhaps TRBD2 as D (7 bases). Germline V gene data show CDR1 as MNHGY and CDR2 as SAAAGT. With 2 bases removed from V and 1 base from J, the gap between germline ends came to 14 bases. CDR3 length equals 16 residues.

This clonotype was picked up many times. The chain combines TRBV7-2 with TRBJ1-5; a weak D match, TRBD1 (5 bases). V gave up 3 bases and J gave up 6 bases, with 15 bases separating them. The V gene's germline CDR1 is SGHTA and CDR2 FQGNSA. This CDR3 is built from 15 residues. The CDR3 is CASSFWGGDSQPQHF. The CDR3 nucleotides read TGTGCCAGCAGCTTCTGGGGGGGGGATAGTCAGCCCCAGCATTTT.

The V call is TRBV9, the J call TRBJ2-1; 9 nucleotides line up with TRBD2. Germline loops: CDR1 SGDLS, CDR2 YYNGEE. CDR3 length: 17 residues. V was clipped by 3 bases and J by 8 bases; unmatched bases: 15. The CDR3 spells CASSAKPSGTILDEQFF. CDR3 nucleotide sequence: TGTGCCAGCAGCGCCAAGCCTAGCGGGACTATCTTGGATGAGCAGTTCTTC.

The chain uses TRBV7-2 and TRBJ2-1, with 8 bases aligning to TRBD1. Per the germline V gene, CDR1 is SGHTA and CDR2 is FQGNSA. Trimming took 5 bases from V and 6 from J; bases not matched to a gene: 6. The CDR3 runs to 14 residues. The CDR3 here is CASSLGQGANEQFF. For the CDR3, the DNA is TGTGCCAGCAGCCTGGGGCAGGGGGCCAATGAGCAGTTCTTC.

Only a few counts were recorded for this clonotype. The CDR3 sequence is CASRTSTNTGELFF. The CDR3 nucleotides read TGTGCCAGCAGGACTAGCACGAACACCGGGGAGCTGTTTTTT. The rearrangement joins TRBV2 to TRBJ2-2; TRBD2 matches at 7 bases. CDR3 length: 14 amino acids. The germline CDR1 and CDR2 sequences are SNHLY and FYNNEI. After removal of 6 bases from V and 0 bases from J, the junction contained 1 base not matched to a gene. Using reference TRBV2 and TRBJ2-2 for the parts outside the CDR3, the full variable domain is EPEVTQTPSHQVTQMGQEVILRCVPISNHLYFYWYRQILGQKVEFLVSFYNNEISEKSEIFDDQFSVERPDGSNFTLKIRSTKLEDSAMYFCASRTSTNTGELFFGEGSRLTVL.

The chain joins TRBV7-2 to TRBJ1-3; D might be TRBD1 (5 bases). CDR1 SGHTA and CDR2 FQGNSA come from the germline V gene. This CDR3 contains 15 residues. Between the trimmed V and J ends, which lost 9 bases and 7 bases, there was a span of 22 bases. This CDR3 reads CASAKEAGPPNTIYF. For the CDR3, the DNA is TGTGCCAGTGCCAAAGAGGCAGGGCCGCCGAACACCATATATTTT.

Only a few counts were recorded for this clonotype. V gene TRBV27 combines with J gene TRBJ1-2; 10 bases are shared with TRBD1. The V and J ends lost 6 bases and 4 bases, in that order; junction bases with no gene match: 5. Germline assignment: CDR1 MNHEY and CDR2 SMNVEV (reference sequence). CDR3 size: 14 residues. CDR3 in DNA: TGTGCCAGCAGATATGGGGACAGGGGCTATGGCTACACCTTC. It codes for CASRYGDRGYGYTF.

There are many counts of this clonotype. The J gene is TRBJ2-2, the V gene TRBV19, with 10 bases identical to TRBD2. The CDR3 runs 17 residues. The ends lost 1 base at V and 4 bases at J; junction bases unmatched: 6. Germline CDR1 is LNHDA and CDR2 is SQIVND (reference sequence). This CDR3 reads CASSIGLLAGFTGELFF. The CDR3 DNA is TGTGCCAGTAGTATAGGATTACTAGCGGGATTCACCGGGGAGCTGTTTTTT.

This clonotype has at least ten counts. This chain connects TRBV28 to TRBJ2-4; perhaps TRBD1 as D (6 bases). This CDR3 has 16 residues. V was cut by 4 bases and J by 3 bases, with 16 bases left in between. CDR1 and CDR2 (germline): MDHEN, SYDVKM. CDR3 nucleotide sequence: TGTGCCAGCAGTTCGAGGGGGTCCCCGAGCAAAAACATTCAGTACTTC. It is translated as CASSSRGSPSKNIQYF.

In this sample, this clonotype turned up a few times. This chain connects TRBV11-3 to TRBJ2-2, with D uncertain. This CDR3 is built from 15 residues. Germline V gene sequence: CDR1 SGHNT, CDR2 YENEEA. The V and J ends lost 5 bases and 0 bases respectively, with 10 bases between them. DNA of the CDR3: TGTGCCAGCAGCCCCGGACGTTCGAACACCGGGGAGCTGTTTTTT. It encodes CASSPGRSNTGELFF.

J is TRBJ1-3 and V is TRBV28; D remains unclear. From germline, CDR1 is MDHEN and CDR2 SYDVKM. Trimming stripped 7 bases from V and 3 bases from J, with 7 bases between. This CDR3 has 12 residues. The CDR3 nucleotides are TGTGCCAGCAACACACTTGGAAACACCATATATTTT. Protein sequence: CASNTLGNTIYF.

J is TRBJ2-7 and V is TRBV7-2; D is possibly TRBD2 (6 bases). V dropped 5 bases and J dropped 3 bases, with 14 bases sitting between them. Germline V gene lookup returns CDR1 SGHTA and CDR2 FQGNSA. The CDR3 extends over 14 amino acids. The CDR3 spells CASSRDWTNYEQYV. The CDR3 DNA sequence: TGTGCCAGCAGCCGCGATTGGACTAACTACGAGCAGTACGTC.

This clonotype has a handful of counts. J is TRBJ2-1 and V is TRBV10-3; D is tentatively TRBD1 or TRBD2 (5 bases each). Germline-derived CDR1 and CDR2 are ENHRY and SYGVKD. Trimming removed 3 bases from V and 2 bases from J, with 11 bases in between. CDR3 length equals 15 residues. CDR3: CAISDRDQTYNEQFF. The CDR3 DNA reads as TGTGCCATCAGTGACCGGGACCAAACCTACAATGAGCAGTTCTTC.

This clonotype occurred once. This chain uses TRBV3-1 with TRBJ2-2; 8 positions match TRBD1. There are 17 residues in the CDR3. Trimming cost V 0 bases and J 4 bases; bases outside gene matches: 7. Germline values: CDR1 LGHDT, CDR2 YNNKEL (reference sequence). The CDR3 sequence is CASSQEGTGSSTGELFF. The CDR3, as DNA: TGTGCCAGCAGCCAAGAAGGGACAGGCAGCAGCACCGGGGAGCTGTTTTTT.

This chain links TRBV25-1 with TRBJ2-2, with 13 bases lining up with TRBD2. The CDR3 consists of 18 residues. V lost 3 bases and J lost 4; bases outside the gene matches: 8. In germline, CDR1 is MGHDK, CDR2 SYGVNS. The CDR3 DNA is TGTGCCAGCAGTGATTCCGGACTAGCGGGAGTCGGCACCGGGGAGCTGTTTTTT. It translates to CASSDSGLAGVGTGELFF.

The chain carries TRBV28 and TRBJ1-6; possibly TRBD1 for D (6 bases). Germline V gene data show CDR1 as MDHEN and CDR2 as SYDVKM. The CDR3 is made up of 15 amino acids. The V and J ends lost 4 bases and 4 bases respectively, with 11 bases between them. The CDR3 loop reads CASSWTARYNSPLHF. CDR3 DNA sequence: TGTGCCAGCAGTTGGACAGCTCGTTATAATTCACCCCTCCACTTT. Full variable domain (outside the CDR3, taken from reference TRBV28 and TRBJ1-6): DVKVTQSSRYLVKRTGEKVFLECVQDMDHENMFWYRQDPGLGLRLIYFSYDVKMKEKGDIPEGYSVSREKKERFSLILESASTNQTSMYLCASSWTARYNSPLHFGNGTRLTVT.

This chain links TRBV16 with TRBJ2-7; unclear D gene. The CDR3 is 14 residues long. V was trimmed by 4 bases and J by 6 bases, leaving 16 bases between them. Germline loops: CDR1 KGHSY, CDR2 FQNENV. In DNA, the CDR3 is TGTGCCAGCAGCCCCTCCTGGGCGACTGGCGAGCAGTACTTC. Translating gives CASSPSWATGEQYF.

This clonotype appeared many times. V gene TRBV7-8 combines with J gene TRBJ2-1, with 8 nucleotides matching TRBD2. Germline values: CDR1 SGHVS, CDR2 FQNEAQ. The V and J ends lost 2 bases and 0 bases, in that order; junction bases with no gene match: 6. The CDR3 spans 17 residues. CDR3 protein: CASSLRGRSSSYNEQFF. As DNA, the CDR3 is TGTGCCAGCAGCTTACGCGGGAGGTCCAGCTCCTACAATGAGCAGTTCTTC. The full variable domain, rest sourced from reference TRBV7-8 and TRBJ2-1, is GAGVSQSPRYKVAKRGQDVALRCDPISGHVSLFWYQQALGQGPEFLTYFQNEAQLDKSGLPSDRFFAERPEGSVSTLKIQRTQQEDSAVYLCASSLRGRSSSYNEQFFGPGTRLTVL.

The gene calls are TRBV4-3 and TRBJ1-6; D call uncertain. Germline values: CDR1 LGHNA, CDR2 YSLEER. This CDR3 spans 14 amino acids. The ends were cut back, 4 bases at V and 7 bases at J, with 11 bases in the middle. The CDR3 bases are TGCGCCAGCAGCCCACTATTGGGGAATTCACCCCTCCACTTT. It specifies CASSPLLGNSPLHF.

The sample holds many counts of this clonotype. The V gene is TRBV7-8, the J gene TRBJ2-3, with TRBD2 matching over 11 bases. V lost 5 bases, J lost 3 bases, and 7 bases stayed unmatched. The CDR3 is 16 amino acids. Germline CDR1 and CDR2: SGHVS and FQNEAQ. DNA of the CDR3: TGTGCCAGCAGCCCCTTAGCGGGAGGGGGTACAGATACGCAGTATTTT. Translating it yields CASSPLAGGGTDTQYF. Combining the CDR3 with reference TRBV7-8 and TRBJ2-3 gives the whole variable domain GAGVSQSPRYKVAKRGQDVALRCDPISGHVSLFWYQQALGQGPEFLTYFQNEAQLDKSGLPSDRFFAERPEGSVSTLKIQRTQQEDSAVYLCASSPLAGGGTDTQYFGPGTRLTVL.

In its sample, this clonotype was seen many times. This chain links TRBV11-2 with TRBJ2-5; 15 bases are shared with TRBD2. From germline, CDR1 is SGHAT and CDR2 FQNNGV. The CDR3 runs 15 residues. The ends lost 5 bases at V and 4 bases at J; junction bases unmatched: 2. Written as DNA, the CDR3 is TGTGCCAGCAGCCCGGGACTAGCGGGAGGAGAGACCCAGTACTTC. It specifies CASSPGLAGGETQYF.

The chain recombines TRBV19 with TRBJ2-1; TRBD1 agrees at 8 bases. This CDR3 comprises 15 residues. Looked up from germline, CDR1 is LNHDA and CDR2 is SQIVND (reference sequence). Trimming at V came to 4 bases and at J to 6 bases, leaving 8 bases not matched to a gene. The CDR3 DNA is TGTGCCAGTAGTAATGGACAGGGAGGTGTCAATGAGCAGTTCTTC. Its protein is CASSNGQGGVNEQFF.

In this sample, this clonotype turned up a few times. The chain uses TRBV2 and TRBJ2-2; D perhaps matches TRBD2 (6 bases). The CDR3 loop spans 15 amino acids. Germline lookup yields CDR1 SNHLY and CDR2 FYNNEI. V lost 1 base to trimming and J lost 1 base, with 7 bases between them. DNA of the CDR3: TGTGCCAGCAGTGAAGTGGGGGGGAACACCGGGGAGCTGTTTTTT. It codes for CASSEVGGNTGELFF.

In this sample, this clonotype turned up a few times. This chain connects TRBV20-1 to TRBJ2-7; unclear D gene. CDR3 size: 10 residues. Germline loops: CDR1 DFQATT, CDR2 SNEGSKA (reference sequence). V was cut by 4 bases and J by 5 bases, with 6 bases left in between. The chain's CDR3 is CSAIENEQYV. CDR3 DNA: TGCAGTGCTATTGAGAACGAGCAGTACGTC.

This clonotype was found a few times. The chain is built from TRBV5-1 and TRBJ2-3; D might be TRBD1 (6 bases). The CDR3 is 15 residues long. Trimming took 4 bases from V and 2 from J, leaving 14 bases between them. CDR1 SGHRS and CDR2 YFSETQ come from the germline V gene. The CDR3 nucleotides are TGCGCCAGCAGCCCGCTAGGGGACAACACAGATACGCAGTATTTT. This translates into CASSPLGDNTDTQYF.

The chain links TRBV11-3 to TRBJ2-1; D call uncertain. V was trimmed by 4 bases and J by 5 bases, leaving 12 bases between them. The CDR3 loop spans 14 amino acids. Germline V gene sequence: CDR1 SGHNT, CDR2 YENEEA. In DNA form, the CDR3 reads TGTGCCAGCAGCTCCGAAGATGGAAACAATGAGCAGTTCTTC. Its translation is CASSSEDGNNEQFF.

This clonotype came up many times. In DNA, the CDR3 is TGTGCCAGCAGCTTAACGACTAGCGGGAGAAGGGGTGAGCAGTTCTTC. Its protein is CASSLTTSGRRGEQFF. The chain is built from TRBV7-2 and TRBJ2-1, with 12 bases that match TRBD2. The CDR3 contains 16 residues. V was pared by 2 bases and J by 9 bases, with 8 bases of the junction left unmatched. Germline V gene lookup returns CDR1 SGHTA and CDR2 FQGNSA. The full variable domain, its missing parts supplied by reference TRBV7-2 and TRBJ2-1, is GAGVSQSPSNKVTEKGKDVELRCDPISGHTALYWYRQSLGQGLEFLIYFQGNSAPDKSGLPSDRFSAERTGGSVSTLTIQRTQQEDSAVYLCASSLTTSGRRGEQFFGPGTRLTVL.

The chain uses TRBV4-1 and TRBJ2-7; no clear D. Per germline, CDR1 MGHRA and CDR2 YSYEKL. CDR3 length: 12 residues. V was cut by 0 bases and J by 12 bases, with 12 bases left in between. This chain's CDR3 is CASSQDLGVRYF. CDR3 sequence (DNA): TGCGCCAGCAGCCAAGATCTAGGTGTGCGGTACTTC.

This clonotype was counted between two and nine times. The chain has TRBV28 and TRBJ2-5; 11 bases are a match to TRBD2. Germline V gene sequence: CDR1 MDHEN, CDR2 SYDVKM. The trim removed 2 bases at V and 7 bases at J, leaving 15 bases unmatched. The CDR3 consists of 18 residues. CDR3 amino acids: CASSLGTSGFRYTVTQYF. The CDR3 nucleotides read TGTGCCAGCAGTTTAGGGACTAGCGGATTTAGGTACACCGTGACCCAGTACTTC.

The chain carries TRBV7-2 and TRBJ2-2; TRBD2 aligns across 8 bases. Germline CDR1 SGHTA, CDR2 FQGNSA. Trimming cost V 5 bases and J 4 bases; bases outside gene matches: 9. CDR3 size: 16 residues. This CDR3 is CASSTQAGALTGELFF. In nucleotides, the CDR3 is TGTGCCAGCAGCACCCAAGCGGGAGCGCTCACCGGGGAGCTGTTTTTT.